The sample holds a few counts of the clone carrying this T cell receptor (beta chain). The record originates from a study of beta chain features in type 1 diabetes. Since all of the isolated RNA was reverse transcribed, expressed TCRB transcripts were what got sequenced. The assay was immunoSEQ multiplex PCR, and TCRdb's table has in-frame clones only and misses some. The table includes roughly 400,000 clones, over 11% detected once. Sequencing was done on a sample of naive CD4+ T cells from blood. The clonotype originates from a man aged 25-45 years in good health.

The CDR3 loop is CASSATGVEQYV. The CDR3 DNA reads as TGTGCCAGCAGTGCGACAGGGGTTGAGCAGTACGTC. The rearrangement joins TRBV2 to TRBJ2-7; TRBD1 matches at 8 bases. CDR1 SNHLY and CDR2 FYNNEI come from the germline V gene. This CDR3 is built from 12 residues. V lost 4 bases, J lost 7 bases, and 3 bases stayed unmatched.